What follows is one TCR beta chain and its context. As the CDR3 is not closed by the conserved phenylalanine or tryptophan, this likely results from a read error. The DNA is left out, because the CDR3 cannot be placed on it with certainty; the CDR3 is given as TCRdb lists it. This sample was included in a study of blood T cell dynamics during melanoma immunotherapy. Time point indicated: pre-treatment baseline. From its first to its last residue, the CDR3 has 12 amino acids. CDR1 and CDR2 (germline): SGHTA, FQGNSA. A fixed DNA input of about 0.35 ug was used per bulk PBMC sample. Some clones are missing from TCRdb's copy, which holds only in-frame ones; the method was immunoSEQ multiplex PCR. The data hold nearly 25,000 clones, with around nine tenths observed a single time.

The source of this sequence is a human donor with melanoma. The rearrangement links TRBV7-2 to TRBJ1-1; the DNA was not used to check the table's D call, TRBD1. This specimen was blood, taken from a patient treated with checkpoint blockade. This chain's CDR3 is CASSLGGTELTY.